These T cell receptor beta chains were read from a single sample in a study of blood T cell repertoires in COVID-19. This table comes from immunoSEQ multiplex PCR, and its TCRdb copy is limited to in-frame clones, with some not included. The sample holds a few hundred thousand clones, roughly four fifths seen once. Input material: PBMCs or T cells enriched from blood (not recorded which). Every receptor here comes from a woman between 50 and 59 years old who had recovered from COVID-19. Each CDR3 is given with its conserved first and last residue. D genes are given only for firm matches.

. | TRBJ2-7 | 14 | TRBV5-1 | TGCGCCAGCAGCGCGGGACAGATCTCCTACGAGCAGTACTTC | CASSAGQISYEQYF
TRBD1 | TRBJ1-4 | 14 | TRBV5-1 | TGCGCCAGCAGACCGACAGGGTCGAGCGAAAAACTGTTTTTT | CASRPTGSSEKLFF
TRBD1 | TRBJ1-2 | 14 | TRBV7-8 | TGTGCCAGCAGCCCCACCGGACAGGGCTATGGCTACACCTTC | CASSPTGQGYGYTF
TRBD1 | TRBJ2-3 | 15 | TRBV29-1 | TGCAGCGTTGTGACAGGGGTCGCGGACACAGATACGCAGTATTTT | CSVVTGVADTDTQYF
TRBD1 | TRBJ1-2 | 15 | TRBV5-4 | TGTGCCAGCAGCTCGCCCGGGACAGGGGGGAATGGCTACACCTTC | CASSSPGTGGNGYTF
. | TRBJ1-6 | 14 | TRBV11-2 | TGTGCCAGCAGCTTAGCCGACAGGTCTTCACCCCTCCACTTT | CASSLADRSSPLHF
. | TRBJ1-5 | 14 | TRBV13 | TGTGCCAGCAGCTTAGGCGACAGTTCTCAGCCCCAGCATTTT | CASSLGDSSQPQHF
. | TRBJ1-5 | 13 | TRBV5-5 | TGTGCCAGCAGCTTACCAGATGATCAGCCCCAGCATTTT | CASSLPDDQPQHF
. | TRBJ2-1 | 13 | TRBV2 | TGTGCCAGCCAAGGCGGACTTTTGAATGAGCAGTTCTTC | CASQGGLLNEQFF
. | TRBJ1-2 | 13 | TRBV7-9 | TGTGCCAGCACCAACGACATTAACTATGGCTACACCTTC | CASTNDINYGYTF